The rows below give T cell receptor beta chains drawn from one sample of a study of vaccination and CD4 T cells after COVID-19. No cognate antigen is known for these TCRs. Each CDR3 protein is one row after TCRdb ran MiXCR on the PCR reads. The table shows 9,000 to 15,000 distinct CDR3 sequences, with around a third occurring only once. Sequences were derived from CD4+ T cells from blood, cultured in vitro, sampled before SARS-CoV-2 vaccination. The source of these receptors is a human donor who received a COVID-19 vaccine. The CDR3 runs from the conserved cysteine through the conserved F or W. D genes are given only for firm matches. Size values are once, few and many counts, or a class for expanded clones, and some rows have none.

clone size | J gene | D gene | V gene | CDR3 protein | CDR3 DNA
few | TRBJ2-5 | . | TRBV11-3 | CASSPIFSGGAQPRGETQYF | TGTGCCAGCAGCCCAATATTTTCTGGTGGGGCGCAACCCCGGGGAGAGACCCAGTACTTC
. | TRBJ1-3 | . | TRBV6-1 | CASSVRRYSSGNTIYF | TGTGCCAGCAGTGTACGGAGGTATAGCTCTGGAAACACCATATATTTT
. | TRBJ2-5 | TRBD2 | TRBV2 | CASRGSYGGYQETQYF | TGTGCCAGCAGGGGATCCTACGGGGGGTACCAAGAGACCCAGTACTTC
few | TRBJ2-1 | . | TRBV20-1 | CSARGDEGSSYNEQFF | TGCAGTGCTAGAGGGGACGAGGGTAGCTCCTACAATGAGCAGTTCTTC
. | TRBJ2-5 | . | TRBV21-1 | CASSKDVSGGKETQYF | TGTGCCAGCAGCAAAGACGTTAGTGGGGGAAAAGAGACCCAGTACTTC
. | TRBJ2-7 | TRBD1 | TRBV12-5 | CASGLIMGQGAGEQYF | TGTGCTAGTGGGCTGATAATGGGACAGGGGGCTGGGGAGCAGTACTTC
. | TRBJ2-7 | . | TRBV2 | CASRVDYSGDEQYF | TGTGCCAGCAGAGTGGACTATTCAGGGGACGAGCAGTACTTC
. | TRBJ2-3 | TRBD2 | TRBV2 | CASRRLAGDRTDTQYF | TGTGCCAGCAGACGACTAGCGGGGGATCGTACAGATACGCAGTATTTT
few | TRBJ1-1 | . | TRBV7-9 | CASSLTGSALSEAFF | TGTGCCAGCAGCTTGACGGGTTCCGCTCTGAGTGAAGCTTTCTTT
. | TRBJ1-3 | . | TRBV12-3/TRBV12-4 | CASSYQGLGNTIYF | TGTGCCAGCAGCTACCAGGGTTTAGGAAACACCATATATTTT
few | TRBJ1-1 | TRBD1 | TRBV20-1 | CSALGQGAEAFF | TGCAGTGCCTTGGGACAGGGTGCTGAAGCTTTCTTT
few | TRBJ2-5 | . | TRBV25-1 | CASSPVGTYQETQYF | TGTGCCAGCAGTCCGGTGGGGACGTACCAAGAGACCCAGTACTTC
. | TRBJ2-7 | . | TRBV12-3/TRBV12-4 | CASSFFYEQYF | TGTGCCAGCAGTTTCTTCTACGAGCAGTACTTC
. | TRBJ2-5 | TRBD2 | TRBV5-1 | CASSLGLVRETQYF | TGCGCCAGCAGCCTCGGACTAGTCCGAGAGACCCAGTACTTC
few | TRBJ1-1 | . | TRBV2 | CASSDLGGGGNTEAFF | TGTGCCAGCAGTGACTTGGGGGGCGGGGGAAACACTGAAGCTTTCTTT
few | TRBJ1-2 | . | TRBV2 | CASSVPLYGYTF | TGTGCCAGCAGTGTCCCCCTCTATGGCTACACCTTC
few | TRBJ1-3 | . | TRBV19 | CASSIAGVTSSGNTIYF | TGTGCCAGTAGTATAGCAGGGGTCACCTCCTCTGGAAACACCATATATTTT
. | TRBJ2-3 | . | TRBV5-1 | CASSPFGQGSTDTQYF | TGCGCCAGCAGCCCGTTTGGTCAGGGTAGCACAGATACGCAGTATTTT
. | TRBJ2-5 | . | TRBV11-2 | CASTTRPGYQETQYF | TGTGCCAGTACCACCCGCCCAGGGTACCAAGAGACCCAGTACTTC
few | TRBJ2-2 | . | TRBV6-1 | CASGRATGELFF | TGTGCCAGCGGGCGGGCCACCGGGGAGCTGTTTTTT
. | TRBJ1-2 | TRBD1 | TRBV19 | CASKTSGGRASGYTF | TGTGCCAGTAAAACCTCAGGGGGAAGGGCCTCAGGCTACACCTTC
. | TRBJ1-2 | TRBD1 | TRBV7-2 | CASRQGQYYGYTF | TGTGCCAGCAGACAGGGACAGTACTATGGCTACACCTTC
. | TRBJ2-3 | TRBD1 | TRBV6-1 | CASSTGGDTQYF | TGTGCCAGCAGCACAGGGGGCGATACGCAGTATTTT
. | TRBJ2-2 | . | TRBV5-1 | CASSLGTVTGELFF | TGCGCCAGCAGCTTGGGAACCGTCACCGGGGAGCTGTTTTTT
few | TRBJ2-3 | TRBD2 | TRBV6-2/TRBV6-3 | CASSYPTVSGAVDTQYF | TGTGCCAGCAGTTACCCCACGGTGAGCGGGGCAGTAGATACGCAGTATTTT
. | TRBJ1-5 | TRBD1 | TRBV18 | CASSRSDRGPDQPQHF | TGTGCCAGCTCACGGAGTGACAGGGGGCCGGATCAGCCCCAGCATTTT
few | TRBJ1-2 | TRBD1 | TRBV2 | CASSTDRTLYGYTF | TGTGCCAGCAGCACGGACAGGACGCTCTATGGCTACACCTTC
. | TRBJ2-2 | TRBD2 | TRBV5-1 | CASSLERLAGVAGELFF | TGCGCCAGCAGCTTGGAACGCCTAGCGGGGGTCGCCGGGGAGCTGTTTTTT
few | TRBJ2-3 | TRBD2 | TRBV2 | CASTKTSGGSTDTQYF | TGTGCCAGCACAAAGACTAGCGGGGGGTCCACAGATACGCAGTATTTT
. | TRBJ1-1 | . | TRBV12-3/TRBV12-4 | CASSQGGEAFF | TGTGCCAGCAGCCAAGGGGGTGAAGCTTTCTTT
few | TRBJ2-5 | . | TRBV24-1 | CATSELIRGRQETQYF | TGTGCCACCAGTGAACTCATCCGGGGCCGCCAAGAGACCCAGTACTTC
. | TRBJ1-1 | . | TRBV5-1 | CASSLAGQGTEAFF | TGCGCCAGCAGCTTGGCCGGCCAGGGCACTGAAGCTTTCTTT
large | TRBJ2-7 | TRBD1 | TRBV10-3 | CAISEYGTGDYEQYF | TGTGCCATCAGTGAGTACGGGACAGGGGACTACGAGCAGTACTTC
. | TRBJ2-1 | TRBD1 | TRBV6-5 | CASSYGSSGGYNEQFF | TGTGCCAGCAGTTACGGGTCGTCAGGGGGCTACAATGAGCAGTTCTTC
few | TRBJ1-5 | . | TRBV7-2 | CASSLALNQPQHF | TGTGCCAGCAGCTTAGCGTTAAATCAGCCCCAGCATTTT
few | TRBJ2-3 | . | TRBV2 | CASRERATDTQYF | TGTGCCAGCAGGGAGAGGGCCACAGATACGCAGTATTTT
. | TRBJ2-6 | . | TRBV29-1 | CSVGGGFALSGANVLTF | TGCAGCGTCGGAGGGGGATTCGCACTCTCTGGGGCCAACGTCCTGACTTTC
. | TRBJ1-6 | . | TRBV19 | CASTLGVSNSPLHF | TGTGCCAGTACCCTCGGGGTGAGTAATTCACCCCTCCACTTT
medium-sized | TRBJ1-2 | . | TRBV20-1 | CSARDRGGNYGYTF | TGCAGTGCTAGAGATCGGGGCGGGAACTATGGCTACACCTTC
. | TRBJ1-1 | TRBD1 | TRBV10-1 | CASRWDRGTEAFF | TGCGCCAGCAGATGGGACAGGGGTACTGAAGCTTTCTTT
. | TRBJ1-2 | . | TRBV30 | CACSPGDTF | TGTGCCTGTTCCCCAGGGGACACCTTC
. | TRBJ1-2 | . | TRBV6-1 | CASRRTAGQPTSNYGYTF | TGTGCCAGCAGGAGAACAGCTGGACAGCCAACTTCTAACTATGGCTACACCTTC
. | TRBJ1-1 | . | TRBV19 | CASSMRGQVGTEAFF | TGTGCCAGTAGTATGAGGGGCCAGGTTGGAACTGAAGCTTTCTTT
few | TRBJ1-5 | . | TRBV6-2/TRBV6-3 | CASSDPGLSNQPQHF | TGTGCCAGCAGTGACCCAGGGTTAAGCAATCAGCCCCAGCATTTT
. | TRBJ2-2 | . | TRBV6-1 | CASSPGSIAAGELFF | TGTGCCAGCAGTCCAGGGTCAATCGCGGCCGGGGAGCTGTTTTTT
few | TRBJ2-3 | TRBD2 | TRBV7-3 | CASSSGLAGGPIHF | TGTGCCAGCAGTTCCGGACTAGCGGGCGGCCCTATACATTTT
few | TRBJ2-7 | TRBD1 | TRBV6-1 | CASRKDREYTYEQYF | TGTGCCAGCAGGAAAGACAGGGAATACACCTACGAGCAGTACTTC
. | TRBJ1-4 | . | TRBV6-2/TRBV6-3 | CASSLSNEKLFF | TGTGCCAGCAGCCTTAGTAATGAAAAACTGTTTTTT
few | TRBJ1-1 | . | TRBV2 | CASRARGQITEAFF | TGTGCCAGCAGGGCCAGGGGACAAATCACTGAAGCTTTCTTT
. | TRBJ2-5 | TRBD2 | TRBV7-2 | CASSFTWATTLGGGETQYF | TGTGCCAGCAGCTTTACGTGGGCTACAACCCTGGGGGGGGGAGAGACCCAGTACTTC
. | TRBJ2-2 | TRBD1 | TRBV7-8 | CASSSWGQDTGELFF | TGTGCCAGCAGCTCCTGGGGACAGGACACCGGGGAGCTGTTTTTT
. | TRBJ2-5 | . | TRBV24-1 | CATSDLSVGLQETQYF | TGTGCCACCAGTGATTTGTCCGTGGGGCTACAAGAGACCCAGTACTTC
. | TRBJ1-1 | . | TRBV7-8 | CASSPRDGLNTEAFF | TGTGCCAGCAGCCCCCGAGACGGATTGAACACTGAAGCTTTCTTT